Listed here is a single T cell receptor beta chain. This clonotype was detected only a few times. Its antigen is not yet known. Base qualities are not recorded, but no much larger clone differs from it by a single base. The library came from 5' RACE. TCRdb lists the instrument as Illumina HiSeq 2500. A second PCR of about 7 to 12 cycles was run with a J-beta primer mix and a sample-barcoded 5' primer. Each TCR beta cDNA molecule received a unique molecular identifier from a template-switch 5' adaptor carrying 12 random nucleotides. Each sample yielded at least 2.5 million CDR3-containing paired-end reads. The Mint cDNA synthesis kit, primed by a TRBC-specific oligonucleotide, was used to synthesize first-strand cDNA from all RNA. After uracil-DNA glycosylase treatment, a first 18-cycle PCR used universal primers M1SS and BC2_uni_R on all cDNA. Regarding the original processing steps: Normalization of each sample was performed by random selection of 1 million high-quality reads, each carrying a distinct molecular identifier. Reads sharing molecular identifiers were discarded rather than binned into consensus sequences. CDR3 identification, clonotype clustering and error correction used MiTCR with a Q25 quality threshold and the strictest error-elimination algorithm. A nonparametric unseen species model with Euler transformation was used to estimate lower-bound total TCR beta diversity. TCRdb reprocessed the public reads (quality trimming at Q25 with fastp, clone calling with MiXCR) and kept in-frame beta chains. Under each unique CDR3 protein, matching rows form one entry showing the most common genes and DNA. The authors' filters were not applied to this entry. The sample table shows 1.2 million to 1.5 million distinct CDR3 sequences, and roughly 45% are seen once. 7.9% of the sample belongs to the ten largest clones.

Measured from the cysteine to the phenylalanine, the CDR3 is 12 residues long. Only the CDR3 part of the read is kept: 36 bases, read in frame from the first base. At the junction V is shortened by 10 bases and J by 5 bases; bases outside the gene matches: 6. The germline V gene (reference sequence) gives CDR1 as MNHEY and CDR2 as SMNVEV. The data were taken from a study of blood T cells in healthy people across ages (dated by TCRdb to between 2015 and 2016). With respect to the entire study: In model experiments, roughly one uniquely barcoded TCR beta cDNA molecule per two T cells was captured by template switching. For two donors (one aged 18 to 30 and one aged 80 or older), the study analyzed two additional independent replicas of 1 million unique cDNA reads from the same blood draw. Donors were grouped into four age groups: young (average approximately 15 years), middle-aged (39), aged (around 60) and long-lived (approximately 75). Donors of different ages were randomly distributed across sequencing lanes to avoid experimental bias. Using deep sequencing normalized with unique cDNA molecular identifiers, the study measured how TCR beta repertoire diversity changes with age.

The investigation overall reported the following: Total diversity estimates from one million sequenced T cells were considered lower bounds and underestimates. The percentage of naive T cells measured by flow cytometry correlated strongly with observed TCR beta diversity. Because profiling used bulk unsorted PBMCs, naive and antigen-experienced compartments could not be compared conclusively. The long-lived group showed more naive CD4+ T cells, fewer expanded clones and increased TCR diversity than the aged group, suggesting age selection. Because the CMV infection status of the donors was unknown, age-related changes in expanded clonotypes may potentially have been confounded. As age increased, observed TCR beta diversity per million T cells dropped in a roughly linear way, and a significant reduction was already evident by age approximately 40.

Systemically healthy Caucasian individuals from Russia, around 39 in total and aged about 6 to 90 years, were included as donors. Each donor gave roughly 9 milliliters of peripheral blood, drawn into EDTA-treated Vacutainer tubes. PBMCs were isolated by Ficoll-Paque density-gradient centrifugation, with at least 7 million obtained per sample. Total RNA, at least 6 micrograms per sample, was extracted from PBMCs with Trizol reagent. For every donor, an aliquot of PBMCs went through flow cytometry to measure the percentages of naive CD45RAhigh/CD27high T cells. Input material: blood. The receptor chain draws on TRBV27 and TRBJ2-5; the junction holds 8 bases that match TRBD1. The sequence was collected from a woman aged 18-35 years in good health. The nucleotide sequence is TGTGCCACCCGGGACAGGATCGAGACCCAGTACTTC. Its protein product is CATRDRIETQYF.